This TCR beta chain was captured in a study of T cell responses to AZD1222 COVID-19 vaccine. The study's findings and limits: It was only after the peak T cell response that any repertoires were sampled. Spike regions recognized by vaccine-associated CD4 TCRs spanned the protein, led by 160-218 and 743-854. Only a handful of AZD1222 recipients tested seropositive at baseline. Nearly half of the spike-specific TCRs reportedly recognize variant regions that carry no mutations.

In the case of this clone: No antigen is known for it.

The CDR3 runs 11 residues. Trimming took off 4 bases at V and 3 bases at J, with 4 bases between the two ends. Germline CDR1 reads MNHEY; CDR2 reads SMNVEV (reference sequence). Repertoires were generated with immunoSEQ multiplex PCR, while TCRdb's copy carries only in-frame clones and drops some. Of approximately 210,000 clones in the sample, about 94% were seen once. This specimen consisted of peripheral blood, obtained 28 days after the second dose of the MenACWY control vaccine. J is TRBJ2-7 and V is TRBV27; no clear D. The clonotype originates from an adult who received the MenACWY meningococcal vaccine as a control. The CDR3 DNA sequence: TGTGCCAGCAGTTCCCGCTACGAGCAGTACTTC. As protein: CASSSRYEQYF.